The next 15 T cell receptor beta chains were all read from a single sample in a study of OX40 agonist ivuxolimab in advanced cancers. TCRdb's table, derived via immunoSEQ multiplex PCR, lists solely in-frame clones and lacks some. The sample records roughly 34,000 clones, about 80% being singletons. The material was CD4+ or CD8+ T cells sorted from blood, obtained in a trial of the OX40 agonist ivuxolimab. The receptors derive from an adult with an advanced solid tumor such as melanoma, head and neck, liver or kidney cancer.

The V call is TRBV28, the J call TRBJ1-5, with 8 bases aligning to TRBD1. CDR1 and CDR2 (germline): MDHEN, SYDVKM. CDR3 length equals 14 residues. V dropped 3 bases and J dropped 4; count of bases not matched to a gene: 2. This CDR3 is CASSFYRGNQPQHF. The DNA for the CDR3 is TGTGCCAGCAGTTTTTACAGGGGGAATCAGCCCCAGCATTTT.

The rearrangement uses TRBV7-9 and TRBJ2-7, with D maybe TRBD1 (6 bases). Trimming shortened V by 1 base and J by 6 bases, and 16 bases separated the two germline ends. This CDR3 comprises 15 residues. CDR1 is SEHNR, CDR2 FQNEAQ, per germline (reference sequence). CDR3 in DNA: TGTGCCAGCAGCTTAGAGTTGTCAGGGGAGAGCGAGCAGTACTTC. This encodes CASSLELSGESEQYF.

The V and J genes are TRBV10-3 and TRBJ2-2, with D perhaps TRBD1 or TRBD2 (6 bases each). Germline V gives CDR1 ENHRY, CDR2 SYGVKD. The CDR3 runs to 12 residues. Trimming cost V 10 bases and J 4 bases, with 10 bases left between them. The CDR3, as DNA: TGTGCCACGGGGGCCGCCACCGGGGAGCTGTTTTTT. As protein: CATGAATGELFF.

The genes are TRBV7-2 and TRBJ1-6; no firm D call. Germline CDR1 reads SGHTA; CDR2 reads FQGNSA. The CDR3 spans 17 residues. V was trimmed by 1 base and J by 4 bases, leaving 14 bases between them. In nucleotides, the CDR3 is TGTGCCAGCAGCTTAGGCCCCTATAATCTTTATAATTCACCCCTCCACTTT. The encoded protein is CASSLGPYNLYNSPLHF.

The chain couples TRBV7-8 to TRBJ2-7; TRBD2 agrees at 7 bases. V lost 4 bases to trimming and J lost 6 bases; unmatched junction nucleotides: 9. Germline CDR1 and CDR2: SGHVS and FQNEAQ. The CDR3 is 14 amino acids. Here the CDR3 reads CASSSMTSSGEQYF. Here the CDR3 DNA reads TGTGCCAGCAGCTCTATGACTAGCTCAGGCGAGCAGTACTTC.

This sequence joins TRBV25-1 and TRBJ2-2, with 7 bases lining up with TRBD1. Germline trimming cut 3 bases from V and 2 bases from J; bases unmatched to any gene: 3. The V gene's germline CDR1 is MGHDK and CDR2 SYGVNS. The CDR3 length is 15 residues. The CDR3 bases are TGTGCCAGCAGTGATGGGACAGCTAACACCGGGGAGCTGTTTTTT. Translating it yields CASSDGTANTGELFF.

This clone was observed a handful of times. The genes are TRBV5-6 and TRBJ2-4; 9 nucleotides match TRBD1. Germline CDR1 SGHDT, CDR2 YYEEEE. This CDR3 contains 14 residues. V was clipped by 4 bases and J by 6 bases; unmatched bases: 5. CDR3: CASSLGTGLNIQYF. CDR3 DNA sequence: TGTGCCAGCAGCCTAGGGACAGGGCTAAACATTCAGTACTTC. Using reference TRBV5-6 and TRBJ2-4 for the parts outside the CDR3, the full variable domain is DAGVTQSPTHLIKTRGQQVTLRCSPKSGHDTVSWYQQALGQGPQFIFQYYEEEERQRGNFPDRFSGHQFPNYSSELNVNALLLGDSALYLCASSLGTGLNIQYFGAGTRLSVL.

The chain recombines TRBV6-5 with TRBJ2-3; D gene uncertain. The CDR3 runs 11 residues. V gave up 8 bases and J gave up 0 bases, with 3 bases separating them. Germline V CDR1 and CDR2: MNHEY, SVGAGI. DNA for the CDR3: TGTGCCAGCTGGAGCACAGATACGCAGTATTTT. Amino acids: CASWSTDTQYF.

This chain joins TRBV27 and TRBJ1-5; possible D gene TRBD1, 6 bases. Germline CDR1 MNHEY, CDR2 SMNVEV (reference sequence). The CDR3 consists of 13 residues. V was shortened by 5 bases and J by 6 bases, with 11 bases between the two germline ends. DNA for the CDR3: TGTGCCAGCAGTCAATCAGGGGTTCAGCCCCAGCATTTT. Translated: CASSQSGVQPQHF.

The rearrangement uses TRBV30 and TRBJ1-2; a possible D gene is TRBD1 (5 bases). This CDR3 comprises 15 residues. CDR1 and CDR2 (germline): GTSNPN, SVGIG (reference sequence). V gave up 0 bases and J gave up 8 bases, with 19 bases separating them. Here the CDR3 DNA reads TGTGCCTGGAGTGTTTTTCAGGGAGCCAGGTGGGGCTACACCTTC. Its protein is CAWSVFQGARWGYTF.

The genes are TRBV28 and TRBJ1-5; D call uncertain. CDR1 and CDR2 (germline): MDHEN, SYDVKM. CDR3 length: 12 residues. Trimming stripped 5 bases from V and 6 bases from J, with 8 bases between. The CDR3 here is CASSPLLQPQHF. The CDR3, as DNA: TGTGCCAGCAGTCCCTTACTTCAGCCCCAGCATTTT.

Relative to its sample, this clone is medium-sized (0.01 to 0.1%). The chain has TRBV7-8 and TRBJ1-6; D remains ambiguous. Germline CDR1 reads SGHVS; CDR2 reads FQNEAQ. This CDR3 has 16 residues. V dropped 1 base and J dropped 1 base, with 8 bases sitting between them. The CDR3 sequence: CASSLGAVSYNSPLHF. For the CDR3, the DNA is TGTGCCAGCAGCTTAGGAGCCGTATCCTATAATTCACCCCTCCACTTT.

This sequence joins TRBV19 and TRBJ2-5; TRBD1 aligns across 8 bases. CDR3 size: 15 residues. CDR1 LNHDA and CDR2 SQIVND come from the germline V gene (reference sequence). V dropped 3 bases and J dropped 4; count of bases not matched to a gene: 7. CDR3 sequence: CASSMGTGNRETQYF. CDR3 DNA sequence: TGTGCCAGTAGTATGGGGACAGGCAACCGAGAGACCCAGTACTTC.

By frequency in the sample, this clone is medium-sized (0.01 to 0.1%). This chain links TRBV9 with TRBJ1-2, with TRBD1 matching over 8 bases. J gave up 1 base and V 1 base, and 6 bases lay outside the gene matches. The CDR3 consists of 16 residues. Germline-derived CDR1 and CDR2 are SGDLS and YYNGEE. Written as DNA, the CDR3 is TGTGCCAGCAGCGTAACAGGACAGGGAAGTAACTATGGCTACACCTTC. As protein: CASSVTGQGSNYGYTF.

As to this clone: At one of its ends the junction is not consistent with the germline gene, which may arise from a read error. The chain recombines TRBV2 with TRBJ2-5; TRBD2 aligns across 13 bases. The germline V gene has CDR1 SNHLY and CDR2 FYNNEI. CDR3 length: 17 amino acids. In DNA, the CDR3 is TGTGCCAGCAGCGCTAAGGGACTAGCGGGGAACCAAGGGACCCAGTACTTC. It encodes CASSAKGLAGNQGTQYF.